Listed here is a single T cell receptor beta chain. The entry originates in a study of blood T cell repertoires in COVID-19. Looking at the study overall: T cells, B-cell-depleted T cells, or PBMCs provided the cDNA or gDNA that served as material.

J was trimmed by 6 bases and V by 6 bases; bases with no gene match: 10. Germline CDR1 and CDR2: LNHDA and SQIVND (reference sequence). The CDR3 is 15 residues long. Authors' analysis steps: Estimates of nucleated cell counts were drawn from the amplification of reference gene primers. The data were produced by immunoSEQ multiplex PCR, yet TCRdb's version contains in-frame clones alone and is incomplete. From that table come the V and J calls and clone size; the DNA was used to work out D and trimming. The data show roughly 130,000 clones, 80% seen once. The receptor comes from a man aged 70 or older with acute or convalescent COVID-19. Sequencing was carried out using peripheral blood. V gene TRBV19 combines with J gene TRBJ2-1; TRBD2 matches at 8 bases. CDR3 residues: CASRARRAGGNEQFF. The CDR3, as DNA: TGTGCCAGTAGGGCAAGGAGGGCGGGAGGCAATGAGCAGTTCTTC.